This TCR beta chain was identified during a study of blood T cell repertoires in COVID-19. Germline trimming cut 5 bases from V and 7 bases from J; bases unmatched to any gene: 5. The CDR3 has 13 residues. The germline V gene encodes CDR1 LNHDA and CDR2 SQIVND (reference sequence). In its sample, this clone was seen a few times. Authors' methods: From reference gene primer amplification, estimates of nucleated cell counts were derived. Only in-frame clones appear in the TCRdb table, and some are missing; sequencing was by immunoSEQ multiplex PCR. V, J and clone size were drawn from that table, and D and trimming were deduced from the DNA. The sample has approximately 93,000 clones; 80% to 90% are singletons.

The chain employs TRBV19 and TRBJ1-5; 7 positions agree with TRBD1. Sequencing used peripheral blood. The clonotype was recovered from a human donor in a cohort sampled during active COVID-19. The CDR3 DNA sequence: TGTGCCAGTAGTCAGGGGGTGGAACAGCCCCAGCATTTT. This codes for CASSQGVEQPQHF. Looking up the rest from reference TRBV19 and TRBJ1-5 gives the full variable domain: DGGITQSPKYLFRKEGQNVTLSCEQNLNHDAMYWYRQDPGQGLRLIYYSQIVNDFQKGDIAEGYSVSREKKESFPLTVTSAQKNPTAFYLCASSQGVEQPQHFGDGTRLSIL.